This record concerns one T cell receptor (beta chain) sequence. The target antigen is unknown. The data derive from a study of shared clonotypes between healthy human individuals. General study findings and limits: It was expected that sequencing depth would affect clonotype sharing among donors.

V was cut by 0 bases and J by 4 bases, with 12 bases left in between. Germline lookup yields CDR1 MNHEY and CDR2 SVGAGI. This CDR3 comprises 15 residues. Data came from immunoSEQ multiplex PCR; TCRdb stores just in-frame clones and leaves some out. The data contain about 820,000 clones, 85% to 95% of them singletons. Naive CD8 cells comprised CD45RO-negative, CCR7-positively selected cells, excluding terminally differentiated effector memory CD45RA+ cells. J is TRBJ1-2 and V is TRBV6-5; no reliable D call. The receptor was derived from a man between 25 and 39 years old in good health. Sample: naive CD8+ T cells sorted from blood. The CDR3 region is CASSYSQRAVYGYTF. CDR3 DNA sequence: TGTGCCAGCAGTTACTCGCAAAGGGCGGTCTATGGCTACACCTTC.